These T cell receptor beta chains were read from a single sample in a study of blood T cell repertoires in COVID-19. Sequenced by immunoSEQ multiplex PCR; TCRdb stores in-frame clones only, minus some. The data hold under 300,000 clones, with around 83% observed a single time. Sequencing was done on a sample of peripheral blood. All receptors derive from a man aged 25 to 40 who had recovered from COVID-19. The CDR3 runs from the conserved cysteine through the conserved F or W.

TRBV6-1 | CASSEMVGENGEAFF
TRBV3-1/TRBV3-2 | CASSQIGSGYGYTF
TRBV27 | CASSLGQADTEAFF
TRBV5-4 | CASSLGQANYGYTF
TRBV2 | CASIDIDRGRETQYF
TRBV5-6 | CASSAGQGQYF
TRBV18 | CASSHGGGGADTQYF
TRBV7-9 | CASSPTGGEGYTF
TRBV7-9 | CASSSPGGTGDPF
TRBV5-4 | CASRGDGSYGYTF
TRBV29-1 | CSGTGQGSETQYF
TRBV6-5 | CASAEGANTGELFF
TRBV2 | CATLLTPSSGGQETQYF
TRBV5-6 | CASSWGGLAYGTDTQYF
TRBV12-3/TRBV12-4 | CASSLSDQPQHF
TRBV7-9 | CASSSGDFDSPLHF
TRBV24-1 | CATGVRRAF
TRBV5-4 | CASSPPKAGQAVSGYTF
TRBV6-6 | CASTNLAGELFF
TRBV7-2 | CASSGTGGNQPQHF
TRBV2 | CASSELIYGYTF
TRBV5-4 | CASSLGTGSFNYGYTF
TRBV18 | CASSYPQRGTYGYTF
TRBV3-1/TRBV3-2 | CASSRIPDLLNSPLHF
TRBV11-1 | CASSLAVHRNNGYTF
TRBV7-9 | CASSTTQGPESSSYEQYF
TRBV27 | CASSFLPGQGSDEQYF
TRBV15 | CATSRRTGTSGNEQFF
TRBV19 | CASSSYRGPYDGYTF
TRBV7-9 | CASTWTGQGEQYF
TRBV10-2 | CASSGQGIGYGYTF
TRBV2 | CARGDRGQNTGELFF
TRBV9 | CASSELAGRDEQYF
TRBV2 | CASSEHGGGSSGNTIYF
TRBV4-1 | CASSQGSGGGNEQFF
TRBV13 | CASSLMEGREKLFF
TRBV7-2 | CASSLDPLLGSGSYNEQFF
TRBV19 | CASSMWGLAGERSYNEQFF
TRBV2 | CASRPRAGVVTDTQYF
TRBV3-1/TRBV3-2 | CASSQSAARSSGANVLTF
TRBV7-3 | CASSPYLHNEQFF
TRBV7-9 | CASSSGQGINPTNEKLFF
TRBV18 | CASSSRHLYEAFF
TRBV13 | CASRQVPTVGELFF
TRBV21-1 | CASSKRQACYEQYF